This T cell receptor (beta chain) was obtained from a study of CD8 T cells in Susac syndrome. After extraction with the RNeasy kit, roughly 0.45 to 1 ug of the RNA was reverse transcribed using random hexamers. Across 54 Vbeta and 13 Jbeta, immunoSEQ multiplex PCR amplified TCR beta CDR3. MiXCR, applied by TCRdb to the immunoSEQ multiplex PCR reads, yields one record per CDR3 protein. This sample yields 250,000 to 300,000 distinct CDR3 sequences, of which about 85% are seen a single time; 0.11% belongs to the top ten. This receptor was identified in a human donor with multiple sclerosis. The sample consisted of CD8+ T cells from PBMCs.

CDR3 sequence (DNA): TGTGCCAGCAGTTTATTCCCTATCGCGGGGGCCAACGTCCTGACTTTC. Translation gives CASSLFPIAGANVLTF. The J gene is TRBJ2-6, the V gene TRBV12-3 or TRBV12-4, with D unresolved. The CDR3 runs 16 residues. V shed 2 bases and J shed 4 bases, with 12 bases lying between them.